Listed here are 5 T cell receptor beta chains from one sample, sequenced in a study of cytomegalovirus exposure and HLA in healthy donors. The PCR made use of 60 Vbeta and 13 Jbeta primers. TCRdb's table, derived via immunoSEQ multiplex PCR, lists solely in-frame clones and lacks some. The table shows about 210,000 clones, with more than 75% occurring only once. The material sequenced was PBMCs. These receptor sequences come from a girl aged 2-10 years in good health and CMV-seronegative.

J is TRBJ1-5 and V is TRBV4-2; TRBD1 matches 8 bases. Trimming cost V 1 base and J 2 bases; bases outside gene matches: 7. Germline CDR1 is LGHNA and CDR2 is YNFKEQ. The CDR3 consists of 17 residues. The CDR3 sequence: CASSQGHMGQGNQPQHF. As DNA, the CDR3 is TGTGCCAGCAGCCAAGGGCATATGGGACAGGGCAATCAGCCCCAGCATTTT.

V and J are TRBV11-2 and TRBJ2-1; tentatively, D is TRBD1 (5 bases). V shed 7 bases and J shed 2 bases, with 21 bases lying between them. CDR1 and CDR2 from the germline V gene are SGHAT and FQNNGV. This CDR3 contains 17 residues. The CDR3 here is CASTLGWGQIPYNEQFF. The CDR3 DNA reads TGTGCCAGCACCCTAGGGTGGGGCCAGATCCCCTACAATGAGCAGTTCTTC. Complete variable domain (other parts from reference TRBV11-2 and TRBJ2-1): EAGVAQSPRYKIIEKRQSVAFWCNPISGHATLYWYQQILGQGPKLLIQFQNNGVVDDSQLPKDRFSAERLKGVDSTLKIQPAKLEDSAVYLCASTLGWGQIPYNEQFFGPGTRLTVL.

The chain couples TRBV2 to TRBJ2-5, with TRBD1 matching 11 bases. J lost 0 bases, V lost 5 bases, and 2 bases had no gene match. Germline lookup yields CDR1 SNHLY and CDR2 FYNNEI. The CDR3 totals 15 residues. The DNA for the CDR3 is TGTGCCAGCAGTCGGGACAGGGGGAACCAAGAGACCCAGTACTTC. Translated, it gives CASSRDRGNQETQYF.

The CDR3 sequence is CASSSDRGQETQYF. The CDR3 DNA follows: TGTGCCAGCAGCTCGGACAGGGGGCAAGAGACCCAGTACTTC. The gene calls are TRBV7-8 and TRBJ2-5; 10 nucleotides line up with TRBD1. The germline gives CDR1 SGHVS, CDR2 FQNEAQ. With 4 bases clipped from V and 2 bases from J, the junction kept 1 base outside the gene matches. The CDR3 length is 14 residues. Looking up the rest from reference TRBV7-8 and TRBJ2-5 gives the full variable domain: GAGVSQSPRYKVAKRGQDVALRCDPISGHVSLFWYQQALGQGPEFLTYFQNEAQLDKSGLPSDRFFAERPEGSVSTLKIQRTQQEDSAVYLCASSSDRGQETQYFGPGTRLLVL.

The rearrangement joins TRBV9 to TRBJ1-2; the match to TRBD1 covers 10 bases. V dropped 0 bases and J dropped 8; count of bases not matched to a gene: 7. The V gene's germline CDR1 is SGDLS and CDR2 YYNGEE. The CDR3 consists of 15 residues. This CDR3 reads CASSVVAGTGVGYTF. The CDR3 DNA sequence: TGTGCCAGCAGCGTAGTAGCCGGGACAGGGGTAGGCTACACCTTC.